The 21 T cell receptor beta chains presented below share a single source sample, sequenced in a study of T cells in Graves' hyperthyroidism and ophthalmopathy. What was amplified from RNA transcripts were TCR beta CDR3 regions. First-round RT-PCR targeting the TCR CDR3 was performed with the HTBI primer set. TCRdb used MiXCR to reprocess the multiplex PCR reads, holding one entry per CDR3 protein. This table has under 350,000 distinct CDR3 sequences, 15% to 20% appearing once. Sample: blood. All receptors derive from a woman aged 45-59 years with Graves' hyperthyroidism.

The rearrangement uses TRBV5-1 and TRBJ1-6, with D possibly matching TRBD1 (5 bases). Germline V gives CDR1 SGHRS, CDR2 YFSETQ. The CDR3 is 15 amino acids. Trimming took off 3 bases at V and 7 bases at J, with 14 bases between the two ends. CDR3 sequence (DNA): TGCGCCAGCAGCTCCGGGGCAAGAGGGAATTCACCCCTCCACTTT. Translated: CASSSGARGNSPLHF.

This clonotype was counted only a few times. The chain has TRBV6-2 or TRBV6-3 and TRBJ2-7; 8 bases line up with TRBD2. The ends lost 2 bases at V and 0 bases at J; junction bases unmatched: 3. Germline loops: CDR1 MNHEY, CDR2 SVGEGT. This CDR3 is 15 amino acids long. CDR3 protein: CASSYGGRSSYEQYF. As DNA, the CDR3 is TGTGCCAGCAGTTACGGCGGGAGGAGCTCCTACGAGCAGTACTTC.

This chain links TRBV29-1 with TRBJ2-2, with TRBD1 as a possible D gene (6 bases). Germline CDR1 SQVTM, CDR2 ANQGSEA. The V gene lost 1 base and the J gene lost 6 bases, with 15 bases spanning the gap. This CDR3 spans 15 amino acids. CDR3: CSVEGSRGRAGELFF. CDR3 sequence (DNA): TGCAGCGTTGAAGGGTCCAGGGGAAGAGCCGGGGAGCTGTTTTTT.

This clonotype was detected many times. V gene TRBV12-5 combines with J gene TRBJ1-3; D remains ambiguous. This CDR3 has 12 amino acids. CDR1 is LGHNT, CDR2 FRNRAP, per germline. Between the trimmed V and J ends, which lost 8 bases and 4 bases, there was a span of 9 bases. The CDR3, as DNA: TGTGCTAGTCGCAACTCAGGAAACACCATATATTTT. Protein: CASRNSGNTIYF. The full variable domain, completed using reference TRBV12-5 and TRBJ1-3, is DARVTQTPRHKVTEMGQEVTMRCQPILGHNTVFWYRQTMMQGLELLAYFRNRAPLDDSGMPKDRFSAEMPDATLATLKIQPSEPRDSAVYFCASRNSGNTIYFGEGSWLTVV.

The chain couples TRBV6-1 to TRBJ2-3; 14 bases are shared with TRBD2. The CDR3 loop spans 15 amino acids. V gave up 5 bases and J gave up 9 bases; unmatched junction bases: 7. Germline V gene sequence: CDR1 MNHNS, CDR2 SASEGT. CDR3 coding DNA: TGTGCCAGCAGTTCGGGACTAGCGGGAGCGAGCACGCAGTATTTT. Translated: CASSSGLAGASTQYF.

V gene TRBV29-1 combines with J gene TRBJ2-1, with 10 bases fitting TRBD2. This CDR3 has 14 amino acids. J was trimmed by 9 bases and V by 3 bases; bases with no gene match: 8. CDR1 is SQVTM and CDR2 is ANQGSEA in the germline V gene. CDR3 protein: CSVDGLAGDGEQFF. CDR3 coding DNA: TGCAGCGTTGATGGGCTAGCGGGAGACGGTGAGCAGTTCTTC.

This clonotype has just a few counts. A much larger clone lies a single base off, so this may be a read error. CDR3 protein: CASSPGLGHEKLFF. The CDR3 nucleotides are TGTGCCAGCAGCCCGGGACTGGGGCACGAAAAACTGTTTTTT. The rearrangement links TRBV6-1 to TRBJ1-4; possible D gene TRBD1, 5 bases. The length of the CDR3 is 14 residues. The V end was cut by 6 bases, the J end by 8 bases, with 16 bases between. Per the germline V gene, CDR1 is MNHNS and CDR2 is SASEGT.

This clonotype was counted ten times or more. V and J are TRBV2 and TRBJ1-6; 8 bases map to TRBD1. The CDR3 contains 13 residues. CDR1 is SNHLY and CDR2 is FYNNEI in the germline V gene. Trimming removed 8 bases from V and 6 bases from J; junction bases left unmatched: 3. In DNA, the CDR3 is TGTGCCAGCGGCAGGGGGCCTAATTCACCCCTCCACTTT. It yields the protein CASGRGPNSPLHF. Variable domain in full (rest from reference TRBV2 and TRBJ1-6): EPEVTQTPSHQVTQMGQEVILRCVPISNHLYFYWYRQILGQKVEFLVSFYNNEISEKSEIFDDQFSVERPDGSNFTLKIRSTKLEDSAMYFCASGRGPNSPLHFGNGTRLTVT.

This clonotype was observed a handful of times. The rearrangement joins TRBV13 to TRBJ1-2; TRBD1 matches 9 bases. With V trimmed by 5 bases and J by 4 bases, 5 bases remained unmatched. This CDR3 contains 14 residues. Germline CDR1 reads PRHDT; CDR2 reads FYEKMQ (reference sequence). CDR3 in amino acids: CASSPGTGSYGYTF. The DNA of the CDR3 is TGTGCCAGCAGCCCAGGGACAGGGAGCTATGGCTACACCTTC. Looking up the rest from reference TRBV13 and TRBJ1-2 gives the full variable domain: AAGVIQSPRHLIKEKRETATLKCYPIPRHDTVYWYQQGPGQDPQFLISFYEKMQSDKGSIPDRFSAQQFSDYHSELNMSSLELGDSALYFCASSPGTGSYGYTFGSGTRLTVV.

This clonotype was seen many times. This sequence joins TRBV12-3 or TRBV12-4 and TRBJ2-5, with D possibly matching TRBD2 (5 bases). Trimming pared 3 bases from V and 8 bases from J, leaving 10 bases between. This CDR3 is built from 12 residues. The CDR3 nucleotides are TGTGCCAGCAGTTTCTCGCTAGCTACCCAGTACTTC. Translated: CASSFSLATQYF.

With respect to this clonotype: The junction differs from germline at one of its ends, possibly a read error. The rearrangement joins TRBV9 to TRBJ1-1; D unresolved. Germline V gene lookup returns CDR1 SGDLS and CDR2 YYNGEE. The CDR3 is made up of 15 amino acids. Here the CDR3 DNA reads TGTGCCAGCAGCGTAGCAGAGGGTCTGAACACTAAAGCTTTCTTT. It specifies CASSVAEGLNTKAFF.

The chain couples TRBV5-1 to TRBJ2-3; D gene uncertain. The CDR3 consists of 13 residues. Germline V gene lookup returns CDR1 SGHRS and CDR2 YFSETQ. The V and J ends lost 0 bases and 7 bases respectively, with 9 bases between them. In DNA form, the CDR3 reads TGCGCCAGCAGCTTGGTGTTCCAGAATACGCAGTATTTT. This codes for CASSLVFQNTQYF.

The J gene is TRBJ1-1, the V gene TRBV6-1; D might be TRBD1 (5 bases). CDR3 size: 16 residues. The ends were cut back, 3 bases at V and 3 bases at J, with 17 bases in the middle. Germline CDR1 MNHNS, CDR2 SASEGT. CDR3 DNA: TGTGCCAGCAGTGACCGGGACGAACTATGGGACACTGAAGCTTTCTTT. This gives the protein CASSDRDELWDTEAFF.

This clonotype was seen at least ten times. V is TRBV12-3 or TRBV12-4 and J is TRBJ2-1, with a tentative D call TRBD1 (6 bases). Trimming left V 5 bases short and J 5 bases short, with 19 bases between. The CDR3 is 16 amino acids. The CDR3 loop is CASSPRQALVDNEQFF. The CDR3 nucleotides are TGTGCCAGCAGTCCTCGACAGGCGTTAGTCGACAATGAGCAGTTCTTC.

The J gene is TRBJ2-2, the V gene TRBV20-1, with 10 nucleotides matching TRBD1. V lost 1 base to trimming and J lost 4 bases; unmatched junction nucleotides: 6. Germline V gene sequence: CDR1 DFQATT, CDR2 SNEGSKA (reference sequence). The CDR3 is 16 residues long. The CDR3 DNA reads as TGCAGTGCTAGAGTGGGCCGGACAGGGGGCACCGGGGAGCTGTTTTTT. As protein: CSARVGRTGGTGELFF.

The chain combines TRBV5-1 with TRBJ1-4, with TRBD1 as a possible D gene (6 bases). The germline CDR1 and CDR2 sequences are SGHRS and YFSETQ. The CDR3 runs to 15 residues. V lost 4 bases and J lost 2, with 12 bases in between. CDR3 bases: TGCGCCAGCAGCGCGTTAGGACAGACTAATGAAAAACTGTTTTTT. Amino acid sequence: CASSALGQTNEKLFF.

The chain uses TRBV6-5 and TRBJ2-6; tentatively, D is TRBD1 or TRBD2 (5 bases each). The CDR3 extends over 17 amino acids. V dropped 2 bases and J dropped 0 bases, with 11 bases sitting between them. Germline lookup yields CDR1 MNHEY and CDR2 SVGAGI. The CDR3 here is CASSYTGLPSGANVLTF. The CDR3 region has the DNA TGTGCCAGCAGTTACACGGGGCTCCCCTCTGGGGCCAACGTCCTGACTTTC.

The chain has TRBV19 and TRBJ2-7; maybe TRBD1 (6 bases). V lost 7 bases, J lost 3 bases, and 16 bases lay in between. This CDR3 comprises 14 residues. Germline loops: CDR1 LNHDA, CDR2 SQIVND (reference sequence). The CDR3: CASTPEDSLYEQYV. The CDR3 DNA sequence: TGTGCCAGTACTCCAGAGGACAGCCTCTACGAGCAGTACGTC.

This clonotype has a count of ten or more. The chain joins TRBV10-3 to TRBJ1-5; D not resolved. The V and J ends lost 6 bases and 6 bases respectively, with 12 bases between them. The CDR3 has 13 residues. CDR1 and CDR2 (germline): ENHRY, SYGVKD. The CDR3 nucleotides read TGTGCCATCAGGGAGAGGTCTGGTCAGCCCCAGCATTTT. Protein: CAIRERSGQPQHF.

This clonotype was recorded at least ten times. CDR3: CASSYSGNALSLEQYF. The CDR3 nucleotides are TGTGCCAGCAGTTACTCAGGGAATGCGCTAAGTTTGGAGCAGTACTTC. The chain combines TRBV6-5 with TRBJ2-7; D is ambiguous. CDR1 and CDR2 (germline): MNHEY, SVGAGI. Trimming took off 0 bases at V and 7 bases at J, with 19 bases between the two ends. The CDR3 extends over 16 amino acids.

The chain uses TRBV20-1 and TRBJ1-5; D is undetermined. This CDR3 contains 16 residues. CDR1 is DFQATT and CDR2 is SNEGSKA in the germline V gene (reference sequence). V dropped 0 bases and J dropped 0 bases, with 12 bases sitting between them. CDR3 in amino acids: CSARDPQAYSNQPQHF. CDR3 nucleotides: TGCAGTGCTAGAGATCCCCAGGCCTATAGCAATCAGCCCCAGCATTTT.